The present T cell receptor (beta chain) was sequenced within a study of T cell responses to AZD1222 COVID-19 vaccine. The overall study: Doses given second, at about 4 or about 12 weeks, were pooled. Study-level findings and limits: A rise in Spike-specific TCR breadth and depth followed two AZD1222 doses. Donors skewed white British and female; clonal diversity was possibly underestimated.

Clones were read by immunoSEQ multiplex PCR, and TCRdb kept only the in-frame ones, dropping some. The table has 170,000 or so clones, approximately 93% seen once. Germline V gene lookup returns CDR1 SSHAT and CDR2 FNYEAQ (reference sequence). This CDR3 is 15 amino acids long. Details on this clone: Its target is unknown. The germline gene is not matched at one end of the junction; a read error may be the cause.

The chain employs TRBV7-7 and TRBJ2-1; 7 nucleotides align to TRBD2. The sample here was peripheral blood, taken on day 0 of AZD1222 vaccination. The sequence derives from an adult in good health. CDR3 amino acids: CASSLDGGGYNEQFF. Here the CDR3 DNA reads TGTGCTAGCAGCTTAGACGGCGGGGGCTACAATGAGCAGTTCTTC. The complete variable domain, with remaining parts taken from reference TRBV7-7 and TRBJ2-1, reads GAGVSQSPRYKVTKRGQDVTLRCDPISSHATLYWYQQALGQGPEFLTYFNYEAQPDKSGLPSDRFSAERPEGSISTLTIQRTEQRDSAMYRCASSLDGGGYNEQFFGPGTRLTVL.